The text below deals with one TCR beta chain. The data stem from a study of shared clonotypes between healthy human individuals. With 3 bases clipped from V and 3 bases from J, the junction kept 11 bases outside the gene matches. Germline loops: CDR1 MDHEN, CDR2 SYDVKM. This CDR3 spans 17 amino acids. Cells designated naive CD8 were CD45RO-negative and were positively selected for CCR7, with terminally differentiated effector memory CD45RA+ cells excluded. Some clones are missing from TCRdb's copy, which holds only in-frame ones; the method was immunoSEQ multiplex PCR. The sample shows about 2.1 million clones, about 92% of them seen only once.

The rearrangement joins TRBV28 to TRBJ2-7; 10 nucleotides align to TRBD2. The material sequenced was naive CD8+ T cells from PBMCs. The clonotype originates from a young man in good health. Some clones in this sample may be carry-over from other donors' samples. The CDR3 reads CASSFSPSGRALYEQYF. CDR3 in DNA: TGTGCCAGCAGTTTTTCCCCTAGCGGGAGAGCCCTCTACGAGCAGTACTTC.